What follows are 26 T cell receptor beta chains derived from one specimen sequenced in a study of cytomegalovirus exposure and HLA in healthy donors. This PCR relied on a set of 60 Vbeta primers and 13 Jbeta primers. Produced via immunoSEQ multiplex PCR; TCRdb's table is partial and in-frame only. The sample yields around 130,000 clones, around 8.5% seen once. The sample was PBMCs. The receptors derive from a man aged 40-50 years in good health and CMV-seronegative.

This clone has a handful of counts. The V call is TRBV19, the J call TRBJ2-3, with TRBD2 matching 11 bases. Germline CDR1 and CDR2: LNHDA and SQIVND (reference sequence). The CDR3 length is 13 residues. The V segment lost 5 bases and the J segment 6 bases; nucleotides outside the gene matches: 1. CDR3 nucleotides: TGTGCCAGTAGTCGACTAGCGGGGGATACGCAGTATTTT. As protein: CASSRLAGDTQYF.

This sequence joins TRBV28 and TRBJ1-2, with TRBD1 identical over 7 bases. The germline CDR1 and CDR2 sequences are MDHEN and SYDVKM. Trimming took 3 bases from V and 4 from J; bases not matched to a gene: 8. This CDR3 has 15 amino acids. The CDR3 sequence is CASSLSNGQAYGYTF. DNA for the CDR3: TGTGCCAGCAGTTTGAGCAATGGACAGGCCTATGGCTACACCTTC.

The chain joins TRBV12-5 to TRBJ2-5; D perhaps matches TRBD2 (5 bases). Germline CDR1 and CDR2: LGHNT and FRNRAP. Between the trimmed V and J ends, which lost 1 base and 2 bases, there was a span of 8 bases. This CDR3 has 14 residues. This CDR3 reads CASGLGRIQETQYF. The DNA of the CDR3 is TGTGCTAGTGGTTTGGGGAGGATACAAGAGACCCAGTACTTC.

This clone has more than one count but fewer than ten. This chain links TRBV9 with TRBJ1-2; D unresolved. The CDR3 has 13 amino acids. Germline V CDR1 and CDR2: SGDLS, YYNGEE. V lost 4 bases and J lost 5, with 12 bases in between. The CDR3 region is CASSLTGGYGYTF. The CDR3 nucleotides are TGTGCCAGCAGCTTGACGGGAGGGTATGGCTACACCTTC. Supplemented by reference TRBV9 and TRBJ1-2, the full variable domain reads DSGVTQTPKHLITATGQRVTLRCSPRSGDLSVYWYQQSLDQGLQFLIQYYNGEERAKGNILERFSAQQFPDLHSELNLSSLELGDSALYFCASSLTGGYGYTFGSGTRLTVV.

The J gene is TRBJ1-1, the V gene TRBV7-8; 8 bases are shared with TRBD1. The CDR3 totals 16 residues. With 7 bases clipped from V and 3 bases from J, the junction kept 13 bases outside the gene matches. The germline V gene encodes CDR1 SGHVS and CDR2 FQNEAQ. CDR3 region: CASTTRPGGYYTEAFF. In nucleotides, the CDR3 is TGTGCCAGCACCACGCGGCCAGGGGGCTACTACACTGAAGCTTTCTTT.

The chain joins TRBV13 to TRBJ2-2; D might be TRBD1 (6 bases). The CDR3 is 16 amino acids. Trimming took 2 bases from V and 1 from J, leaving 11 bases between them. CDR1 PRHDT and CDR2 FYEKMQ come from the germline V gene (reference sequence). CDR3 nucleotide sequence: TGTGCCAGCAGCTTACCGGGACAAAAGAACACCGGGGAGCTGTTTTTT. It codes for CASSLPGQKNTGELFF.

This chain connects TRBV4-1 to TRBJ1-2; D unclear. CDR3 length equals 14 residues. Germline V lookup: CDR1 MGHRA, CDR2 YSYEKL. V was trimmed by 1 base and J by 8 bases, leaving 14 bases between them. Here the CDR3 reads CASSQGPENRGYTF. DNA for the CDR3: TGCGCCAGCAGCCAAGGGCCGGAGAATAGGGGCTACACCTTC.

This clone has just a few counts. The CDR3 DNA reads TGCGCCAGCAGTGAGACCGGGACAGGAGCCGAGCAGTACTTC. Translated: CASSETGTGAEQYF. The J gene is TRBJ2-7, the V gene TRBV10-1; 8 bases match TRBD1. Per germline, CDR1 WNHNN and CDR2 SYGVQD (reference sequence). The J segment lost 6 bases and the V segment lost 2 bases, leaving 6 bases of the junction unmatched. CDR3 size: 14 residues.

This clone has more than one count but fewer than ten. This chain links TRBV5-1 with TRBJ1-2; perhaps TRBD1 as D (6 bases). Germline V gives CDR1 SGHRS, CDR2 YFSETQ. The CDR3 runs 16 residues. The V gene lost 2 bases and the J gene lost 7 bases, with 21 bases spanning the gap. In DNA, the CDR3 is TGCGCCAGCAGCTTCGTTCAGGGGCCTCAAGACCGTGGCTACACCTTC. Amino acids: CASSFVQGPQDRGYTF.

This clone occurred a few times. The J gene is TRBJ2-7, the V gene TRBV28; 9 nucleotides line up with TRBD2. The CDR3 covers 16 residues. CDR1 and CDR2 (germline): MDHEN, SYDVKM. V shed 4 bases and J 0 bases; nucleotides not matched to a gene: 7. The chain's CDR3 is CASSSGASGASYEQYF. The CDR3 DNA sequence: TGTGCCAGCAGTTCAGGGGCTAGCGGGGCCTCCTACGAGCAGTACTTC.

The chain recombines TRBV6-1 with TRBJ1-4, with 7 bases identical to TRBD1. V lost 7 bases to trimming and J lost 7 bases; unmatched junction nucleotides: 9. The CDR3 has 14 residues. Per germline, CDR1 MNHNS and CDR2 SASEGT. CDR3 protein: CASTEVAGGEKLFF. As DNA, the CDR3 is TGTGCCAGCACTGAGGTGGCAGGGGGTGAAAAACTGTTTTTT.

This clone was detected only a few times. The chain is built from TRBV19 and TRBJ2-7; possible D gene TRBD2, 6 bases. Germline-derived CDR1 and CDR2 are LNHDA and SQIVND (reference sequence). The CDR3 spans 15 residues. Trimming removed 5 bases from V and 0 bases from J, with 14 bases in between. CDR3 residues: CASSPTGGSSYEQYF. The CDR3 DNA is TGTGCCAGTAGTCCGACCGGGGGTAGCTCCTACGAGCAGTACTTC. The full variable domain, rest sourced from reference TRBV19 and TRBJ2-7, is DGGITQSPKYLFRKEGQNVTLSCEQNLNHDAMYWYRQDPGQGLRLIYYSQIVNDFQKGDIAEGYSVSREKKESFPLTVTSAQKNPTAFYLCASSPTGGSSYEQYFGPGTRLTVT.

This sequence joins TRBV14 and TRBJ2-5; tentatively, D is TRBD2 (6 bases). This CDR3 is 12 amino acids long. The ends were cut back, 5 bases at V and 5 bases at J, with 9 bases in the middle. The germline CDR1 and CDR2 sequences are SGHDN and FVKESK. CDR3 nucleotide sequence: TGTGCCAGCAGCAGGGGAGGCGAGACCCAGTACTTC. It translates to CASSRGGETQYF.

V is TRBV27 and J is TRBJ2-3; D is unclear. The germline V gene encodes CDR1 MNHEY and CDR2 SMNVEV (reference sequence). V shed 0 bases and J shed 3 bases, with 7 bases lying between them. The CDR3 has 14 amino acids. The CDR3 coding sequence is TGTGCCAGCAGTTTATCCCAGACAACAGATACGCAGTATTTT. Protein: CASSLSQTTDTQYF.

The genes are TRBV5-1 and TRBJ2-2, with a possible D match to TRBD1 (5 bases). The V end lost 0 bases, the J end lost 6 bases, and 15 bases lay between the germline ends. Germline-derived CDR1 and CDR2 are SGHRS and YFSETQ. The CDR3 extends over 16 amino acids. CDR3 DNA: TGCGCCAGCAGCTTGGCACCAGGGCCGACGGCCGGGGAGCTGTTTTTT. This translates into CASSLAPGPTAGELFF.

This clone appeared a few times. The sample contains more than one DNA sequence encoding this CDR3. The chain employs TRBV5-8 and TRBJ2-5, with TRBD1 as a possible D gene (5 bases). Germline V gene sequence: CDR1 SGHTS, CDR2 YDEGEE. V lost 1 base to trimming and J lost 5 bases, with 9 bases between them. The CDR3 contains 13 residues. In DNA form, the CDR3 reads TGTGCCAGCAGCTTGAGGGGTTCGGAGACCCAGTACTTC. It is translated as CASSLRGSETQYF. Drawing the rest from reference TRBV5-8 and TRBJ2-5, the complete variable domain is EAGVTQSPTHLIKTRGQQATLRCSPISGHTSVYWYQQALGLGLQFLLWYDEGEERNRGNFPPRFSGRQFPNYSSELNVNALELEDSALYLCASSLRGSETQYFGPGTRLLVL.

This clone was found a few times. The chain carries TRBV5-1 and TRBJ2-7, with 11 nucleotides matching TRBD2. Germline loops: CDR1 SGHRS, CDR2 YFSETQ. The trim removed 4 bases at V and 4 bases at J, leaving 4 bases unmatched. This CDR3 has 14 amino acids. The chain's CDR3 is CASSPGLAAYEQYF. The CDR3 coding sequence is TGCGCCAGCAGCCCGGGACTAGCGGCTTACGAGCAGTACTTC.

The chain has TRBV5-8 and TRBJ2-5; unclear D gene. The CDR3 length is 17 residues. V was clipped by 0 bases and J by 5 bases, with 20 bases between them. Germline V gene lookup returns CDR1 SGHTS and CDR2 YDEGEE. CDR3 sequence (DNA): TGTGCCAGCAGCTTGGGGCTAAGCAGGCTGGATGGGGAGACCCAGTACTTC. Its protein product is CASSLGLSRLDGETQYF.

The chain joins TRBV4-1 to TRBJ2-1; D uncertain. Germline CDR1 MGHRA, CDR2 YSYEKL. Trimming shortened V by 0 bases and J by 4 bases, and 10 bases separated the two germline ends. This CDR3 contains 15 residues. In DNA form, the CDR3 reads TGCGCCAGCAGCCAAGATACGGGTCCATACAATGAGCAGTTCTTC. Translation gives CASSQDTGPYNEQFF.

CDR3 nucleotide sequence: TGTGCCAGCAGCCCCGGGGGAACTCTAGCCAAAAACATTCAGTACTTC. This sequence encodes CASSPGGTLAKNIQYF. V is TRBV7-2 and J is TRBJ2-4; D may be TRBD2 (6 bases). Germline V lookup: CDR1 SGHTA, CDR2 FQGNSA. The ends were cut back, 5 bases at V and 0 bases at J, with 14 bases in the middle. This CDR3 region has 16 residues.

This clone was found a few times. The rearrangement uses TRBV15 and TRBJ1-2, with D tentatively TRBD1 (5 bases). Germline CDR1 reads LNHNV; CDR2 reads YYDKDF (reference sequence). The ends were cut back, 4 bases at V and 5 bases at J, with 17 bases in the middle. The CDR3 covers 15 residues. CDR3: CATSTHSKGTYGYTF. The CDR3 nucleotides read TGTGCCACCAGCACACATTCGAAGGGGACTTATGGCTACACCTTC.

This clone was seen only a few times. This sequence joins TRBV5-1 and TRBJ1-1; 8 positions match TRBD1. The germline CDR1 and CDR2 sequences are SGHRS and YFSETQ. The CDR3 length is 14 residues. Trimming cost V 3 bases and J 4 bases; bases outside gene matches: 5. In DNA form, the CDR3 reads TGCGCCAGCAGCTCGGACAGGGCGCGCACTGAAGCTTTCTTT. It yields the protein CASSSDRARTEAFF.

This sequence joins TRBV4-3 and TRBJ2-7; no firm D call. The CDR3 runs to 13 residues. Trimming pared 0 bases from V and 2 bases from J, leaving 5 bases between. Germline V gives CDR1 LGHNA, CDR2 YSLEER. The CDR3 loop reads CASSQDLAYEQYF. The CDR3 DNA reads TGCGCCAGCAGCCAAGATCTAGCCTACGAGCAGTACTTC.

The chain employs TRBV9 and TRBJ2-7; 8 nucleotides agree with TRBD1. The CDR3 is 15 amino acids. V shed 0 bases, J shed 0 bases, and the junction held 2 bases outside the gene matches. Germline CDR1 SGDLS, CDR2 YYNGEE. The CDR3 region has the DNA TGTGCCAGCAGCGTAGGGACAGGGCCCTCCTACGAGCAGTACTTC. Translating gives CASSVGTGPSYEQYF.

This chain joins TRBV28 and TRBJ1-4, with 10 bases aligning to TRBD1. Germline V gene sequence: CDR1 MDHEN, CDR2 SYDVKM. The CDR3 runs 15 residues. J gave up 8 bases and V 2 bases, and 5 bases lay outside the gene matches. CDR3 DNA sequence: TGTGCCAGCAGTTTACCCGGACAGGGGGGCGAAAAACTGTTTTTT. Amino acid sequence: CASSLPGQGGEKLFF.

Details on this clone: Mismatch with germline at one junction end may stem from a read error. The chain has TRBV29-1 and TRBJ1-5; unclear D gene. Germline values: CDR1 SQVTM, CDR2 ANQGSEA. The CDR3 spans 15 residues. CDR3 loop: CSVGVSATPNQPKHF. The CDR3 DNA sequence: TGCAGCGTTGGGGTTAGCGCAACACCTAATCAGCCCAAGCATTTT. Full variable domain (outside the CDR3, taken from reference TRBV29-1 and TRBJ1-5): SAVISQKPSRDICQRGTSLTIQCQVDSQVTMMFWYRQQPGQSLTLIATANQGSEATYESGFVIDKFPISRPNLTFSTLTVSNMSPEDSSIYLCSVGVSATPNQPKHFGDGTRLSIL.